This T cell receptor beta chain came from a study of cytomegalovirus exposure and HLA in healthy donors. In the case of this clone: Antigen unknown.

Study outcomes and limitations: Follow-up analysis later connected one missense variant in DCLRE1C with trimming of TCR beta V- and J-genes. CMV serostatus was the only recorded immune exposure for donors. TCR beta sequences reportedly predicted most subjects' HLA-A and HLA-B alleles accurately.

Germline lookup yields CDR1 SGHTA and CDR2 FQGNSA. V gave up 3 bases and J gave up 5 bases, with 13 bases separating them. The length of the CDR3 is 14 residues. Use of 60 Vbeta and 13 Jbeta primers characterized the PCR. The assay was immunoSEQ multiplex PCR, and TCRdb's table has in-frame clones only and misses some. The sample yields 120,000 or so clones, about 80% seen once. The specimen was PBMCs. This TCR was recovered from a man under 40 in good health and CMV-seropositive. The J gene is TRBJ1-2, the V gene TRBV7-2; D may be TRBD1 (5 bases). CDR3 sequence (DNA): TGTGCCAGCAGCTTCCTGACAGCGGGATATGGCTACACCTTC. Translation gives CASSFLTAGYGYTF.